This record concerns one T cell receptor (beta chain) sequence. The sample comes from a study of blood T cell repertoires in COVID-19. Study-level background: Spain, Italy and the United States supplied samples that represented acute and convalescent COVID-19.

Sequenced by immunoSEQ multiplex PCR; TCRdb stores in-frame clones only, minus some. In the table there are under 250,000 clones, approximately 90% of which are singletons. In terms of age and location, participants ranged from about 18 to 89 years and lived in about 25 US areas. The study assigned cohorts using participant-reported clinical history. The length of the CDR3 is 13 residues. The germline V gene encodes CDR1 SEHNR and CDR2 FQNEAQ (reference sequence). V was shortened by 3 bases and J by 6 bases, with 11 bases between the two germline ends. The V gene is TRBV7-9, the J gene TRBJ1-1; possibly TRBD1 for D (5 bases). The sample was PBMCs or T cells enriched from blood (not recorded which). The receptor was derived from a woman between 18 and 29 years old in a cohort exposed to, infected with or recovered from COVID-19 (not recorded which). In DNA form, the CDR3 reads TGTGCCAGCAGCTTTAAATGGGACTCTGAAGCTTTCTTT. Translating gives CASSFKWDSEAFF.